Each of the 2 T cell receptor beta chains below was sequenced from the same sample in a study of Graves' ophthalmopathy and Graves' hyperthyroidism. Amplification from RNA transcripts yielded the TCR beta CDR3 regions. Scientists carried out first-round RT-PCR using HTBI primers and then a second-round multiplex PCR. TCRdb ran MiXCR on the multiplex PCR reads and lists one entry per CDR3 protein. The table lists 650,000 to 900,000 distinct CDR3 sequences, 40% of them singletons. The sequenced material came from peripheral blood. The source of these receptors is an adult man with Graves' ophthalmopathy.

This clonotype occurred a few times. The chain combines TRBV9 with TRBJ2-6, with D tentatively TRBD1 (5 bases). The germline V gene encodes CDR1 SGDLS and CDR2 YYNGEE. The V gene lost 3 bases and the J gene lost 0 bases, with 10 bases spanning the gap. The CDR3 is made up of 16 amino acids. The CDR3 here is CASSAGRASGANVLTF. As DNA, the CDR3 is TGTGCCAGCAGCGCGGGCAGGGCCTCTGGGGCCAACGTCCTGACTTTC.

The genes are TRBV7-9 and TRBJ1-2; no clear D gene. The V gene lost 5 bases and the J gene lost 6 bases, with 16 bases spanning the gap. Germline V gene lookup returns CDR1 SEHNR and CDR2 FQNEAQ (reference sequence). This CDR3 has 14 residues. The CDR3 sequence is CASSPAGERNGYTF. The CDR3 nucleotides read TGTGCCAGCAGCCCCGCCGGTGAACGGAATGGCTACACCTTC.